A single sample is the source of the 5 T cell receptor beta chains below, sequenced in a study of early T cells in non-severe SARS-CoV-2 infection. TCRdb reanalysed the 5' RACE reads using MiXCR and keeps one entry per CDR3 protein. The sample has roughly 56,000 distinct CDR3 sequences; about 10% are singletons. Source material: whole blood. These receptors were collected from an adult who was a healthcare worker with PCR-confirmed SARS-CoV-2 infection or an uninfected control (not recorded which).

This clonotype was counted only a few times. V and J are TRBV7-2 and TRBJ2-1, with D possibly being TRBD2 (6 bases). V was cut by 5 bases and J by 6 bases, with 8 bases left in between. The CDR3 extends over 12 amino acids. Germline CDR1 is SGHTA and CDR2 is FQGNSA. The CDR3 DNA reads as TGTGCCAGCAGCCCTAGCGCCAATGAGCAGTTCTTC. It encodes CASSPSANEQFF.

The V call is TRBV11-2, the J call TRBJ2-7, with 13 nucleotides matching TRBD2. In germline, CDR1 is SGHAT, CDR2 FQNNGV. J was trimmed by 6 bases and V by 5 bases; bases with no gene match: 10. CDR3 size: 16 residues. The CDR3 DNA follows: TGTGCCAGCAGCCCCCGACTAGCGGGAGGAATAGGCGAGCAGTACTTC. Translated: CASSPRLAGGIGEQYF.

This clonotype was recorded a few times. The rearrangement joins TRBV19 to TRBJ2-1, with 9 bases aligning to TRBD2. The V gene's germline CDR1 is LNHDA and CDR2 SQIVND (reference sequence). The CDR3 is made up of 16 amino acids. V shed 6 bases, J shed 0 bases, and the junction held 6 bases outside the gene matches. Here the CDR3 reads CASRRAGGYSYNEQFF. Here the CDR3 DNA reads TGTGCCAGTAGACGAGCGGGAGGTTACTCCTACAATGAGCAGTTCTTC.

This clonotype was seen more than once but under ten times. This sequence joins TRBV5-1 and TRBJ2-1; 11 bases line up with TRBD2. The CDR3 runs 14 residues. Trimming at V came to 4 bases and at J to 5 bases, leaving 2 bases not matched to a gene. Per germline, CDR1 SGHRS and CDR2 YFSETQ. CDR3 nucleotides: TGCGCCAGCAGCGTAGCGGGAGGGCACAATGAGCAGTTCTTC. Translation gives CASSVAGGHNEQFF.

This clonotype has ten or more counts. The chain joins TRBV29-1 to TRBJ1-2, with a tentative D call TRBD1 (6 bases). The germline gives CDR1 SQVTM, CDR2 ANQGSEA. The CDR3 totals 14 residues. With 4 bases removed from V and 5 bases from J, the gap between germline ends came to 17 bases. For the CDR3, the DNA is TGCAGCGTTGGTCGACCGGGACACGTTTATGGCTACACCTTC. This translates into CSVGRPGHVYGYTF.